The sequence of this T cell receptor (beta chain) was determined in a study of blood T cell repertoires in COVID-19. For the study at large: Both acute and convalescent COVID-19 samples were obtained from the United States, Italy and Spain. Sources were T cells, B-cell-depleted T cells, or PBMCs; the material itself was cDNA or gDNA.

The V end was cut by 5 bases, the J end by 6 bases, with 20 bases between. CDR1 SGHRS and CDR2 YFSETQ come from the germline V gene. The CDR3 covers 15 residues. Per the study methods: By means of reference gene primer amplification, nucleated cell counts were estimated. Sequencing used immunoSEQ multiplex PCR; TCRdb keeps in-frame clones, though not all of them. V, J and clone size derive from that table, while D and trimming were established from the DNA sequence. Found here are about 200,000 clones, around three quarters of them singletons; the top ten hold 4.5% to 7%. Specimen: peripheral blood. This chain joins TRBV5-1 and TRBJ1-1, with D uncertain. The receptor comes from a woman in her 70s with acute or convalescent COVID-19. Written as DNA, the CDR3 is TGCGCCAGCAGTCTGGCTCCCGGGATTTTGGCTGAAGCTTTCTTT. Translated: CASSLAPGILAEAFF.